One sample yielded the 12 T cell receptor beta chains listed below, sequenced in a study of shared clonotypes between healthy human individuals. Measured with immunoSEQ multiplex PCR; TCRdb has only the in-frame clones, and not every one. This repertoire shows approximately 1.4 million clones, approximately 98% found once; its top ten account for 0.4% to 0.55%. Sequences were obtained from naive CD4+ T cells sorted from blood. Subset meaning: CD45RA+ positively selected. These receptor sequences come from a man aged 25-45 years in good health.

CDR3 nucleotides: TGCAGCCCCTATGTTAACGGGGAGCTGTTTTTT. This codes for CSPYVNGELFF. V gene TRBV20-1 combines with J gene TRBJ2-2, with unresolved D. There are 11 residues in the CDR3. Germline CDR1 reads DFQATT; CDR2 reads SNEGSKA (reference sequence).

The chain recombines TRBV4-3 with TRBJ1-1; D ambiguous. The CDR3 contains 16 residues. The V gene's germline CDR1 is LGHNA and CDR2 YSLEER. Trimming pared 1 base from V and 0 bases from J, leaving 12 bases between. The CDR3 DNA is TGCGCCAGCAGCCAAGCCTTTATACAGCTGAACACTGAAGCTTTCTTT. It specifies CASSQAFIQLNTEAFF.

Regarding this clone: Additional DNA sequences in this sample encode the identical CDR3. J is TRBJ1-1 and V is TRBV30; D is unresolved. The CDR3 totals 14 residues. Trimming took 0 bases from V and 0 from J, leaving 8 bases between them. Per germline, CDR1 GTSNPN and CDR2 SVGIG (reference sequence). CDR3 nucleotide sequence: TGTGCCTGGAGTGTCCGGGGAATGAACACTGAAGCTTTCTTT. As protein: CAWSVRGMNTEAFF.

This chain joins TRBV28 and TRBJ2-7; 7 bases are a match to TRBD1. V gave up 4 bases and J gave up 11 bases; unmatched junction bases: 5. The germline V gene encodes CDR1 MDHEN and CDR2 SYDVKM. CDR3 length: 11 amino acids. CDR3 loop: CASSSDRFKYF. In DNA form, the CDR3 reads TGTGCCAGCAGTTCGGACAGGTTTAAGTACTTC.

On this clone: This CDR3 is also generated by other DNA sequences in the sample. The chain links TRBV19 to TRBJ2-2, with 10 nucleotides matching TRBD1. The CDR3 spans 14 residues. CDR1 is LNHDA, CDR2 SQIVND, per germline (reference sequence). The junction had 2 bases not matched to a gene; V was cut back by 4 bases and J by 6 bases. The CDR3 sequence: CASSTGQGAGELFF. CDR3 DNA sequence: TGTGCCAGTAGTACCGGACAGGGGGCCGGGGAGCTGTTTTTT.

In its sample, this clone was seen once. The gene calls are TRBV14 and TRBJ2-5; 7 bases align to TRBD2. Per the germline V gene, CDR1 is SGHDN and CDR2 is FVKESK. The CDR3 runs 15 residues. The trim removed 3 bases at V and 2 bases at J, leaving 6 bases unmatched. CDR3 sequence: CASSHLLAQQETQYF. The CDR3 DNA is TGTGCCAGCAGCCACCTACTAGCGCAACAAGAGACCCAGTACTTC.

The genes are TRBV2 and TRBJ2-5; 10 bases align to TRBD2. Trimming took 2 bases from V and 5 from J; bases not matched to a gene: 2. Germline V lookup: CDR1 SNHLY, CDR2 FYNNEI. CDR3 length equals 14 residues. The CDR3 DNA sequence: TGTGCCAGCAGTGAATATAGCGGGGGGGAGACCCAGTACTTC. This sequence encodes CASSEYSGGETQYF.

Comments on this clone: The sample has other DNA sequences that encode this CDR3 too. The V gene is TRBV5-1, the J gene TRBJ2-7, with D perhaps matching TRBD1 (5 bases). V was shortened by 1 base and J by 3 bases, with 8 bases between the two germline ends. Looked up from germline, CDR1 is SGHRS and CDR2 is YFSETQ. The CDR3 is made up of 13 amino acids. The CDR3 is CASSLPDSYEQYF. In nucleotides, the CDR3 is TGCGCCAGCAGCTTGCCCGACAGCTACGAGCAGTACTTC.

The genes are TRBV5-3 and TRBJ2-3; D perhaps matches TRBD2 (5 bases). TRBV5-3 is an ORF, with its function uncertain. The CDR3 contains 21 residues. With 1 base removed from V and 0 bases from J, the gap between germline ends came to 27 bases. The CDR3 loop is CARSLCLLLFGEGVSTDTQYF. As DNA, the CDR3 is TGTGCCAGAAGCTTGTGTTTGTTGTTATTCGGTGAGGGCGTTAGCACAGATACGCAGTATTTT.

The DNA of the CDR3 is TGCGCCAGCAGCCCAGGGACTAGCGGGAGGGCCCACGAGCAGTACTTC. Translating gives CASSPGTSGRAHEQYF. This chain joins TRBV5-1 and TRBJ2-7; 16 bases are a match to TRBD2. The ends lost 4 bases at V and 5 bases at J; junction bases unmatched: 6. This CDR3 has 16 amino acids. Per germline, CDR1 SGHRS and CDR2 YFSETQ.

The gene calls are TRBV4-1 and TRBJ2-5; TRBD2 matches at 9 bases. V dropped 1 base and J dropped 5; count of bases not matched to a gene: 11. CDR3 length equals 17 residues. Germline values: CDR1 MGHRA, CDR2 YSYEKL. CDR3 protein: CASSQAPSGTYRETQYF. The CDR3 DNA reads TGCGCCAGCAGCCAAGCACCTAGCGGGACCTATCGGGAGACCCAGTACTTC.

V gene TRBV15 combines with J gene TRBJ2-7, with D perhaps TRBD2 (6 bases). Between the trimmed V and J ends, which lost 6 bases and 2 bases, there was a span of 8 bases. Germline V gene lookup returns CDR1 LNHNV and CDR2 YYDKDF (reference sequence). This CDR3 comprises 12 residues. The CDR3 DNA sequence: TGTGCCACCAGGGGGGGTCCCTACGAGCAGTACTTC. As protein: CATRGGPYEQYF.